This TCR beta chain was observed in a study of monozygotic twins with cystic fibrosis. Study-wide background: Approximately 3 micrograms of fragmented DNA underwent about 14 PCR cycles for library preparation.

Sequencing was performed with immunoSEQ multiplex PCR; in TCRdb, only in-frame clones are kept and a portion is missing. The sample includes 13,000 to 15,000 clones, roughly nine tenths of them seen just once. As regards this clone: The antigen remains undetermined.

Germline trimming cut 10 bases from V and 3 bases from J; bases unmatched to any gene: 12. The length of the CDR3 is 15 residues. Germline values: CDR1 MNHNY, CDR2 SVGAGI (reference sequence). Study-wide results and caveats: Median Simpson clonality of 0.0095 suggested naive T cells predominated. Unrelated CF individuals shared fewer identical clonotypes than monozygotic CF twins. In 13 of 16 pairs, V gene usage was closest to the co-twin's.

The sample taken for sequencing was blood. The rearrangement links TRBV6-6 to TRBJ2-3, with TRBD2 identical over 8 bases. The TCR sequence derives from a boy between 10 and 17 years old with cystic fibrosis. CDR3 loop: CATRLWREETDTQYF. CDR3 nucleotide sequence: TGTGCCACCCGACTGTGGCGGGAGGAGACAGATACGCAGTATTTT.